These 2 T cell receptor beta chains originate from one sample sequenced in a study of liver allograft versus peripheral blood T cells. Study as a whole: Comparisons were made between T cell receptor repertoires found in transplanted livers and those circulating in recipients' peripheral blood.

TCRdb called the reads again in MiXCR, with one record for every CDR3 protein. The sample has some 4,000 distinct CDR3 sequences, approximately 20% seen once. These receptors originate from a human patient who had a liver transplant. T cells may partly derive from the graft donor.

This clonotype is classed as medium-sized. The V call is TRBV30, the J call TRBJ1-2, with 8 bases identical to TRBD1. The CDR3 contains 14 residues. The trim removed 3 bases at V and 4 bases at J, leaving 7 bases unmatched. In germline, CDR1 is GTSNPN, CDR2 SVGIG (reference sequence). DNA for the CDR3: TGTGCCTGGAGATTGGCAGGGGGCGGCTATGGCTACACCTTC. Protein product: CAWRLAGGGYGYTF. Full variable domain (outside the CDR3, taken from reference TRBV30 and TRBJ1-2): SQTIHQWPATLVQPVGSPLSLECTVEGTSNPNLYWYRQAAGRGLQLLFYSVGIGQISSEVPQNLSASRPQDRQFILSSKKLLLSDSGFYLCAWRLAGGGYGYTFGSGTRLTVV.

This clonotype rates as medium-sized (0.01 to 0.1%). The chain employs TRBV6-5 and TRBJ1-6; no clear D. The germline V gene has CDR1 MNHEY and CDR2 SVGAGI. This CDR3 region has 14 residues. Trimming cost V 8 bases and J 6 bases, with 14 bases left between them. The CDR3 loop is CASRFVGINSPLHF. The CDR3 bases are TGTGCCAGCCGCTTTGTGGGAATTAATTCACCCCTCCACTTT.